The 26 T cell receptor beta chains below were found in one sample sequenced in a study of vaccination effects on CD4 cells after COVID-19. Prior to sequencing, the ViraFEST assay stimulated PBMC with viral peptide pools, which expanded the antigen-specific CD4+ T cells. The authors isolated CD4+ T cells after around nine days of culture. Two-dose vaccination with either BNT162b2 or mRNA-1273 was given to the participants. The antigens for these receptors are not known. Using immunoSEQ multiplex PCR, the repertoire was profiled, and TCRdb retains in-frame clones only, with some absent. This table holds tens of thousands of clones, 74% found once. This material consisted of CD4+ T cells from PBMCs cultured with HCoV-229E spike peptides, taken after COVID-19 vaccination. Receptors were obtained from a human donor who received a COVID-19 vaccine.

The chain combines TRBV7-8 with TRBJ2-2, with D possibly matching TRBD1 (5 bases). CDR3 length equals 15 residues. Germline assignment: CDR1 SGHVS and CDR2 FQNEAQ. The V gene lost 4 bases and the J gene lost 4 bases, with 13 bases spanning the gap. The DNA for the CDR3 is TGTGCCAGCAGCTCCAGGACACCTTCCACCGGGGAGCTGTTTTTT. It specifies CASSSRTPSTGELFF. The full variable domain, completed using reference TRBV7-8 and TRBJ2-2, is GAGVSQSPRYKVAKRGQDVALRCDPISGHVSLFWYQQALGQGPEFLTYFQNEAQLDKSGLPSDRFFAERPEGSVSTLKIQRTQQEDSAVYLCASSSRTPSTGELFFGEGSRLTVL.

The chain employs TRBV5-6 and TRBJ1-2, with D possibly TRBD1 on 6 matching bases. CDR1 and CDR2 from the germline V gene are SGHDT and YYEEEE. V was shortened by 0 bases and J by 3 bases, with 15 bases between the two germline ends. There are 16 residues in the CDR3. The CDR3 DNA reads as TGTGCCAGCAGCTTGGGGGGGGCGGCGACTGACTATGGCTACACCTTC. It translates to CASSLGGAATDYGYTF.

The chain couples TRBV6-1 to TRBJ2-1; TRBD2 agrees at 9 bases. The CDR3 has 16 residues. With V trimmed by 2 bases and J by 6 bases, 8 bases remained unmatched. Germline loops: CDR1 MNHNS, CDR2 SASEGT. This CDR3 is CASSEFVAGATNEQFF. The CDR3 region has the DNA TGTGCCAGCAGTGAATTTGTAGCGGGGGCGACCAATGAGCAGTTCTTC.

The rearrangement links TRBV24-1 to TRBJ2-5, with 11 positions matching TRBD2. In germline, CDR1 is KGHDR, CDR2 SFDVKD. This CDR3 comprises 17 residues. Trimming took 4 bases from V and 1 from J; bases not matched to a gene: 7. The CDR3 DNA sequence: TGTGCCACCAGTGAGGCTAGCGGGGGGAAGATCCAAGAGACCCAGTACTTC. It specifies CATSEASGGKIQETQYF.

This clone occurred once. The chain has TRBV7-6 and TRBJ1-1, with D tentatively TRBD1 (6 bases). The CDR3 has 19 amino acids. Germline lookup yields CDR1 SGHVS and CDR2 FNYEAQ. Trimming shortened V by 2 bases and J by 2 bases, and 24 bases separated the two germline ends. The CDR3 loop is CASSLLRGGSDVVNTEAFF. The DNA of the CDR3 is TGTGCCAGCAGCTTACTCAGAGGGGGATCGGACGTCGTCAACACTGAAGCTTTCTTT.

The chain has TRBV10-3 and TRBJ1-6; possible D gene TRBD1, 6 bases. V lost 5 bases and J 4 bases, leaving 9 bases between the germline ends. The CDR3 consists of 14 residues. In germline, CDR1 is ENHRY, CDR2 SYGVKD. CDR3 DNA sequence: TGTGCCATCAGTAAGGGACAATATAATTCACCCCTCCACTTT. Translation: CAISKGQYNSPLHF.

The chain joins TRBV25-1 to TRBJ2-7, with TRBD2 as a possible D gene (5 bases). Per the germline V gene, CDR1 is MGHDK and CDR2 is SYGVNS. V gave up 6 bases and J gave up 2 bases, with 11 bases separating them. The CDR3 length is 13 residues. CDR3: CASSAGGAYEQYF. The CDR3 DNA follows: TGTGCCAGCAGCGCCGGAGGCGCCTACGAGCAGTACTTC.

V gene TRBV19 combines with J gene TRBJ1-3, with 10 bases fitting TRBD1. The germline V gene encodes CDR1 LNHDA and CDR2 SQIVND (reference sequence). The CDR3 spans 14 residues. V gave up 9 bases and J gave up 8 bases; unmatched junction bases: 10. The CDR3 loop reads CASRRDRGVYTIYF. The CDR3 region has the DNA TGTGCCAGCCGCCGGGACAGGGGAGTGTACACCATATATTTT.

The chain is built from TRBV10-3 and TRBJ1-2; D might be TRBD1 (5 bases). CDR3 length: 15 amino acids. V gave up 1 base and J gave up 5 bases, with 14 bases separating them. Germline V gene lookup returns CDR1 ENHRY and CDR2 SYGVKD. The DNA of the CDR3 is TGTGCCATCAGTGAGTACGAGGGGCCGGGGTATGGCTACACCTTC. It codes for CAISEYEGPGYGYTF.

The V and J genes are TRBV11-3 and TRBJ2-2; the match to TRBD2 covers 12 bases. The CDR3 is 20 amino acids. Looked up from germline, CDR1 is SGHNT and CDR2 is YENEEA. The trim removed 5 bases at V and 1 base at J, leaving 14 bases unmatched. CDR3 DNA: TGTGCCAGCAGCACCACCCTCCCGGGACTAGCGGGCAAGAACACCGGGGAGCTGTTTTTT. Protein: CASSTTLPGLAGKNTGELFF. The full variable domain, in which reference TRBV11-3 and TRBJ2-2 provide the parts outside the CDR3, is EAGVVQSPRYKIIEKKQPVAFWCNPISGHNTLYWYLQNLGQGPELLIRYENEEAVDDSQLPKDRFSAERLKGVDSTLKIQPAELGDSAVYLCASSTTLPGLAGKNTGELFFGEGSRLTVL.

This clone has more than one count but fewer than ten. The CDR3 nucleotides read TGTGCCTGGAGTCTAGGGACACTCTCCTACGAGCAGTACTTC. Its protein is CAWSLGTLSYEQYF. The chain has TRBV30 and TRBJ2-7; a possible D gene is TRBD1 (6 bases). There are 14 residues in the CDR3. Germline-derived CDR1 and CDR2 are GTSNPN and SVGIG (reference sequence). V was trimmed by 2 bases and J by 0 bases, leaving 11 bases between them.

V gene TRBV30 combines with J gene TRBJ1-6; D may be TRBD1 (6 bases). CDR3 length equals 16 residues. With 2 bases removed from V and 9 bases from J, the gap between germline ends came to 20 bases. Germline-derived CDR1 and CDR2 are GTSNPN and SVGIG (reference sequence). CDR3 nucleotide sequence: TGTGCCTGGAGTTGGGGAAGACAGGTTGGGATTTCACCCCTCCACTTT. Its translation: CAWSWGRQVGISPLHF.

The rearrangement joins TRBV7-9 to TRBJ1-1; D not resolved. In germline, CDR1 is SEHNR, CDR2 FQNEAQ (reference sequence). Trimming stripped 4 bases from V and 0 bases from J, with 9 bases between. The CDR3 runs 14 residues. CDR3 sequence reads: CASSSQVMNTEAFF. The CDR3 bases are TGTGCCAGCAGCTCCCAGGTGATGAACACTGAAGCTTTCTTT.

The CDR3 is CASSIRTDGNTIYF. DNA for the CDR3: TGTGCCAGTAGTATAAGGACAGATGGAAACACCATATATTTT. The genes are TRBV19 and TRBJ1-3; D may be TRBD1 (6 bases). This CDR3 has 14 amino acids. V shed 2 bases and J shed 3 bases, with 8 bases lying between them. The germline gives CDR1 LNHDA, CDR2 SQIVND (reference sequence).

The chain couples TRBV9 to TRBJ2-1; 13 bases line up with TRBD2. V shed 0 bases and J 7 bases; nucleotides not matched to a gene: 7. The CDR3 extends over 17 amino acids. The germline V gene has CDR1 SGDLS and CDR2 YYNGEE. CDR3 region: CASSVGGTSGKRNEQFF. The CDR3 DNA reads TGTGCCAGCAGCGTAGGGGGGACTAGCGGGAAGAGGAATGAGCAGTTCTTC.

Only a few counts were recorded for this clone. The J gene is TRBJ1-6, the V gene TRBV25-1; 8 bases align to TRBD1. The J segment lost 8 bases and the V segment lost 4 bases, leaving 7 bases of the junction unmatched. The CDR3 has 15 residues. Germline V gene data show CDR1 as MGHDK and CDR2 as SYGVNS. The CDR3: CASSGGTGWYSPLHF. The CDR3 nucleotides read TGTGCCAGCAGTGGAGGGACAGGCTGGTATTCACCCCTCCACTTT.

The chain uses TRBV2 and TRBJ1-2; D uncertain. Germline CDR1 reads SNHLY; CDR2 reads FYNNEI. V lost 1 base and J lost 4, with 1 base in between. The CDR3 is made up of 11 amino acids. CDR3 amino acids: CASSEGYGYTF. CDR3 sequence (DNA): TGTGCCAGCAGTGAAGGCTATGGCTACACCTTC.

The chain carries TRBV7-6 and TRBJ1-5, with a weak D call TRBD1 (5 bases). Between the trimmed V and J ends, which lost 2 bases and 3 bases, there was a span of 17 bases. The CDR3 length is 17 residues. Germline V lookup: CDR1 SGHVS, CDR2 FNYEAQ. This CDR3 is CASSLWAGYEINQPQHF. DNA for the CDR3: TGTGCCAGCAGCTTATGGGCAGGGTATGAGATCAATCAGCCCCAGCATTTT.

This chain connects TRBV5-5 to TRBJ2-1; D remains unclear. Germline-derived CDR1 and CDR2 are SGHKS and YYEKEE (reference sequence). There are 16 residues in the CDR3. The V gene lost 4 bases and the J gene lost 0 bases, with 14 bases spanning the gap. DNA of the CDR3: TGTGCCAGCAGCGGCGGACGGTGGAGCTCCTACAATGAGCAGTTCTTC. Amino acids: CASSGGRWSSYNEQFF.

In this sample, this clone turned up a few times. CDR3 protein: CASSKARLAGGPNTGELFF. The CDR3 region has the DNA TGTGCCAGCAGCAAAGCGCGACTAGCGGGGGGCCCAAACACCGGGGAGCTGTTTTTT. This chain links TRBV21-1 with TRBJ2-2; no DNA check was done on the table's D call, TRBD2. TRBV21-1 is termed a pseudogene. The CDR3 consists of 19 residues.

This chain uses TRBV2 with TRBJ1-5, with TRBD1 matching 9 bases. The CDR3 is made up of 13 amino acids. In germline, CDR1 is SNHLY, CDR2 FYNNEI. J gave up 6 bases and V 8 bases, and 5 bases lay outside the gene matches. The CDR3: CASRDREGQPQHF. The CDR3, as DNA: TGTGCCAGCCGGGACAGGGAAGGTCAGCCCCAGCATTTT.

This chain uses TRBV4-1 with TRBJ2-4; D is ambiguous. Germline V lookup: CDR1 MGHRA, CDR2 YSYEKL. This CDR3 comprises 18 residues. V dropped 1 base and J dropped 3 bases, with 19 bases sitting between them. The CDR3 here is CASSQVDMGFIDKNIQYF. The CDR3 nucleotides are TGCGCCAGCAGCCAAGTTGATATGGGTTTTATAGACAAAAACATTCAGTACTTC.

This rearrangement joins TRBV19 to TRBJ2-6, with 8 bases lining up with TRBD2. CDR1 and CDR2 (germline): LNHDA, SQIVND (reference sequence). Trimming took 4 bases from V and 3 from J; bases not matched to a gene: 8. CDR3 length: 17 amino acids. The CDR3 here is CASSRAGGAGGANVLTF. CDR3 DNA sequence: TGTGCCAGTAGTAGGGCGGGGGGCGCGGGTGGGGCCAACGTCCTGACTTTC.

V is TRBV5-1 and J is TRBJ1-1; 7 positions agree with TRBD1. Germline trimming cut 2 bases from V and 3 bases from J; bases unmatched to any gene: 7. The CDR3 length is 15 residues. Per germline, CDR1 SGHRS and CDR2 YFSETQ. The chain's CDR3 is CASSFTGVLDTEAFF. CDR3 in DNA: TGCGCCAGCAGCTTTACAGGGGTATTAGACACTGAAGCTTTCTTT.

This clone was seen only a few times. This rearrangement joins TRBV18 to TRBJ1-1; tentative D call: TRBD1 (6 bases). The CDR3 sequence is 12 residues long. Germline CDR1 and CDR2: KGHSH and LQKENI. Trimming shortened V by 5 bases and J by 4 bases, and 8 bases separated the two germline ends. CDR3 in DNA: TGTGCCAGCTCAACAGGGTCCACTGAAGCTTTCTTT. Translated: CASSTGSTEAFF.

This sequence joins TRBV7-9 and TRBJ1-2, with TRBD1 matching over 7 bases. V trimming: 5 bases; J trimming: 6 bases; junction bases outside the gene matches: 6. This CDR3 has 13 amino acids. The germline gives CDR1 SEHNR, CDR2 FQNEAQ (reference sequence). The CDR3 reads CASSQDRHHGYTF. The CDR3 region has the DNA TGTGCCAGCAGCCAGGACAGGCACCATGGCTACACCTTC.